These T cell receptor beta chains were read from a single sample in a study of T cells expressing NK-cell markers. TCRdb reanalyzed the 5' RACE reads, giving one entry per CDR3 protein sequence and no DNA. This table holds 500,000 to 700,000 distinct CDR3 sequences. What was sequenced was blood T cells: a sorted CD56 or NKG2C T cell subset, CD4+ or CD8+ T cells, or bulk PBMC T cells (not recorded which). These TCRs come from a man aged 18 to 29 in good health. The CDR3 runs from the conserved cysteine through the conserved F or W.

j_call | v_call | cdr3_aa
TRBJ1-5 | TRBV6-5 | CASSYSPTGPQHF
TRBJ2-4 | TRBV4-1 | CASSQDGTVYGIQYF
TRBJ1-2 | TRBV7-2 | CASSLVRTNYGYTF
TRBJ2-4 | TRBV4-3 | CASSQDVALGDIQYF
TRBJ2-7 | TRBV20-1 | CSARDLTEVYEQYF
TRBJ2-2 | TRBV11-2 | CASSLAAFNTGELFF
TRBJ2-3 | TRBV20-1 | CSARLVAGVGDTQYF
TRBJ2-1 | TRBV6-2/TRBV6-3 | CASSQPRGLAGVNEQFF
TRBJ2-1 | TRBV7-8 | CASSSSRGASIYRFF
TRBJ2-2 | TRBV12-3/TRBV12-4 | CASSHLGLNTGELFF
TRBJ1-5 | TRBV12-3/TRBV12-4 | CASSFSTGGNREPQHF
TRBJ1-5 | TRBV12-3/TRBV12-4 | CASSYRGSSSNQPQHF
TRBJ2-5 | TRBV10-3 | CAISLAGAETQYF
TRBJ2-1 | TRBV4-1 | CASSPRSGPTYNEQFF
TRBJ2-3 | TRBV12-3/TRBV12-4 | CASRKLSGGSTDTQYF
TRBJ2-5 | TRBV13 | CASSEGSRETQYF
TRBJ2-1 | TRBV10-3 | CAIRGTSNELNEQFF
TRBJ2-1 | TRBV20-1 | CSARDSGRGFYNEQFF
TRBJ2-2 | TRBV5-1 | CASSLEWQRGELFF
TRBJ2-3 | TRBV20-1 | CSARGPETNTQYF
TRBJ1-6 | TRBV9 | CASSDFTGGAGSPLHF
TRBJ2-3 | TRBV14 | CASSQDETHSTDTQYF
TRBJ2-3 | TRBV12-3/TRBV12-4 | CASSFVGGALPDTQYF
TRBJ2-6 | TRBV28 | CASRPPDRVGANVLTF
TRBJ2-2 | TRBV12-3/TRBV12-4 | CASSPRGGASTGELFF
TRBJ2-1 | TRBV9 | CASSAFSGLQAYEQFF
TRBJ2-5 | TRBV29-1 | CSVEDLLQETQYF
TRBJ2-5 | TRBV29-1 | CSVKRSETQGTQYF
TRBJ2-5 | TRBV18 | CASSPGRTSLRTQYF
TRBJ2-5 | TRBV29-1 | CSVAPSSGGGETQYF
TRBJ2-1 | TRBV29-1 | CSVDRSGRAKNEQFF
TRBJ2-7 | TRBV6-2/TRBV6-3 | CASSSRGEGYEQYF
TRBJ2-4 | TRBV20-1 | CSARDDTDLTKNIQYF
TRBJ2-2 | TRBV6-1 | CASKTGKEVGTDTGELFF
TRBJ1-2 | TRBV9 | CASSDGTGPVYGYTF